One sample yielded the 14 T cell receptor beta chains listed below, sequenced in a study of OX40 agonist ivuxolimab in advanced cancers. Libraries were prepared by immunoSEQ multiplex PCR; TCRdb keeps only in-frame clonotypes and omits some of them. The table lists 74,000 or so clones, 70% to 90% of them singletons. The sample here was CD4+ or CD8+ T cells sorted from blood, taken in a trial of the OX40 agonist ivuxolimab. The receptors come from an adult with an advanced solid tumor such as melanoma, head and neck, liver or kidney cancer.

The rearrangement joins TRBV15 to TRBJ2-7; unclear D gene. CDR1 and CDR2 from the germline V gene are LNHNV and YYDKDF (reference sequence). The CDR3 loop spans 14 amino acids. The germline V and J ends were trimmed by 3 bases and 1 base, with 10 bases remaining between them. CDR3 amino acids: CATSRERPSYEQYF. DNA for the CDR3: TGTGCCACCAGCAGGGAACGCCCGTCCTACGAGCAGTACTTC.

This clone was recorded only once. The chain couples TRBV6-5 to TRBJ2-3; weak D call: TRBD2 (6 bases). V was pared by 6 bases and J by 8 bases, with 18 bases between. This CDR3 is built from 14 residues. The germline CDR1 and CDR2 sequences are MNHEY and SVGAGI. The CDR3 loop is CASRPGSSFGTQYF. The CDR3 DNA is TGTGCCAGCAGACCCGGGAGTTCTTTTGGTACGCAGTATTTT.

This chain connects TRBV18 to TRBJ2-2; D might be TRBD2 (5 bases). From germline, CDR1 is KGHSH and CDR2 LQKENI. The V end lost 6 bases, the J end lost 5 bases, and 13 bases lay between the germline ends. The CDR3 has 14 residues. The CDR3 loop is CASSPGSATGELFF. CDR3 in DNA: TGTGCCAGCTCCCCGGGGTCCGCGACCGGGGAGCTGTTTTTT.

The rearrangement joins TRBV6-1 to TRBJ2-3; D remains unclear. This CDR3 contains 13 residues. The V gene's germline CDR1 is MNHNS and CDR2 SASEGT. Trimming took 2 bases from V and 3 from J, leaving 6 bases between them. The CDR3 is CASSETWTDTQYF. CDR3 sequence (DNA): TGTGCCAGCAGTGAAACCTGGACAGATACGCAGTATTTT.

The chain uses TRBV18 and TRBJ2-5; D remains ambiguous. The germline gives CDR1 KGHSH, CDR2 LQKENI. CDR3 length: 14 amino acids. V lost 1 base and J lost 5, with 11 bases in between. CDR3 sequence reads: CASSPRTLRETQYF. The CDR3 DNA reads as TGTGCCAGCTCACCACGAACCCTTCGGGAGACCCAGTACTTC.

The J gene is TRBJ1-1, the V gene TRBV4-1, with unresolved D. V was pared by 0 bases and J by 1 base, with 6 bases between. The CDR3 extends over 14 amino acids. The germline V gene has CDR1 MGHRA and CDR2 YSYEKL. In DNA form, the CDR3 reads TGCGCCAGCAGCCAAGATATTAGGAACACTGAAGCTTTCTTT. Translated: CASSQDIRNTEAFF.

The chain combines TRBV19 with TRBJ2-7; TRBD2 matches at 10 bases. The ends lost 1 base at V and 0 bases at J; junction bases unmatched: 6. This CDR3 is 17 amino acids long. Looked up from germline, CDR1 is LNHDA and CDR2 is SQIVND (reference sequence). CDR3 coding DNA: TGTGCCAGTAGTATAGGGAGTCTAGCGGGAGCCTCCTACGAGCAGTACTTC. Protein: CASSIGSLAGASYEQYF.

The rearrangement joins TRBV10-3 to TRBJ1-6, with D possibly matching TRBD1 (6 bases). CDR1 is ENHRY and CDR2 is SYGVKD in the germline V gene. The V end lost 1 base, the J end lost 4 bases, and 17 bases lay between the germline ends. The CDR3 length is 18 residues. CDR3 coding DNA: TGTGCCATCAGTGAGTTCGGACCCGGGACAACTTATAATTCACCCCTCCACTTT. It yields the protein CAISEFGPGTTYNSPLHF.

This chain connects TRBV18 to TRBJ1-2, with D possibly being TRBD1 (6 bases). This CDR3 comprises 15 residues. The V end was cut by 0 bases, the J end by 2 bases, with 10 bases between. Germline V gene sequence: CDR1 KGHSH, CDR2 LQKENI. CDR3 residues: CASSPPRTVNYGYTF. The CDR3 DNA sequence: TGTGCCAGCTCACCACCGAGGACAGTAAACTATGGCTACACCTTC.

A single count supports this clone. The J gene is TRBJ2-7, the V gene TRBV28; D remains ambiguous. The CDR3 is 14 residues long. CDR1 and CDR2 from the germline V gene are MDHEN and SYDVKM. The V and J ends lost 6 bases and 3 bases respectively, with 15 bases between them. CDR3 protein: CASRRVGQIYEQYF. The CDR3 bases are TGTGCCAGCAGGAGAGTAGGGCAGATCTACGAGCAGTACTTC.

The count of this clone is one. The J gene is TRBJ2-7, the V gene TRBV21-1; whether TRBD1, the table's D call, matches the DNA was not checked. TRBV21-1 is a pseudogene segment. The CDR3 covers 16 residues. CDR3 region: CASSCDHRGDSYEQYF. As DNA, the CDR3 is TGTGCCAGCAGCTGCGACCACAGGGGGGATTCCTACGAGCAGTACTTC.

The gene calls are TRBV6-6 and TRBJ1-5; the match to TRBD1 covers 10 bases. The CDR3 totals 15 residues. The V and J ends lost 6 bases and 4 bases, in that order; junction bases with no gene match: 6. CDR1 and CDR2 (germline): MNHNY, SVGAGI (reference sequence). The CDR3 here is CASSRQGAHNQPQHF. The CDR3 DNA follows: TGTGCCAGCAGCCGACAGGGGGCGCATAATCAGCCCCAGCATTTT.

The rearrangement joins TRBV28 to TRBJ2-7; 11 nucleotides line up with TRBD2. CDR3 length: 15 residues. CDR1 and CDR2 (germline): MDHEN, SYDVKM. The ends lost 3 bases at V and 6 bases at J; junction bases unmatched: 7. CDR3 protein: CASSFRGSGRGEQYF. Written as DNA, the CDR3 is TGTGCCAGCAGTTTTCGGGGTAGCGGGAGGGGCGAGCAGTACTTC.

The rearrangement joins TRBV5-1 to TRBJ2-7; TRBD1 aligns across 10 bases. J gave up 6 bases and V 4 bases, and 16 bases lay outside the gene matches. CDR1 is SGHRS and CDR2 is YFSETQ in the germline V gene. This CDR3 comprises 17 residues. The CDR3 sequence is CASSLTFGTGVQPEQYF. The CDR3 DNA reads TGCGCCAGCAGCCTAACCTTTGGGACAGGGGTCCAACCCGAGCAGTACTTC.